This T cell receptor (beta chain) was identified in a study of cytomegalovirus exposure and HLA in healthy donors. Study conclusions and caveats: The study recorded 150 to 200 TCR beta chains that were cytomegalovirus-associated.

The CDR3 length is 15 residues. The V and J ends lost 6 bases and 3 bases respectively, with 12 bases between them. Germline V gives CDR1 MGHRA, CDR2 YSYEKL. The PCR made use of 60 Vbeta and 13 Jbeta primers. This table comes from immunoSEQ multiplex PCR, and its TCRdb copy is limited to in-frame clones, with some not included. The sample shows around 150,000 clones, over 60% of them seen only once. This clone was seen only a few times. Its antigen is as yet unknown. Sequenced material: PBMCs. This TCR came from a man aged 35 to 55 in good health and CMV-seronegative. The chain combines TRBV4-1 with TRBJ2-6, with TRBD2 as a possible D gene (6 bases). The CDR3 coding sequence is TGCGCCAGCAGTGTTGGGGGGAGTGGGGCCAACGTCCTGACTTTC. Translating gives CASSVGGSGANVLTF.